This record looks at one TCR beta chain sequence and its context. This clonotype was seen repeatedly, ten times or more. Its antigen has not been determined. No per-base quality is available; no much larger clone lies one base away. The sample comes from a study of CD8 T cells in ankylosing spondylitis (dated by TCRdb to the late 2010s). General notes on the study: To find TCR variants linked to disease, the study profiled T cell receptor beta repertoires in ankylosing spondylitis patients and healthy donors. The full study cohort comprised 20 to 30 ankylosing spondylitis patients and 85 to 120 healthy donors. Peripheral blood was sampled, and synovial fluid was additionally collected from ankylosing spondylitis patients. Broader findings and caveats from the paper: In peripheral blood, the disease-linked clones were found at relatively low frequencies and had a CD8+ phenotype. According to the report, matched synovial fluid samples from ankylosing spondylitis patients were significantly enriched for the disease-linked clones. Some motif variants were previously reported in synovial fluid and blood of reactive arthritis patients, suggesting common disease-initiation mechanisms. A TCR beta motif made up of several highly homologous amino acid variants appeared to be characteristic of blood from ankylosing spondylitis patients.

The sequencer was an Illumina HiSeq 2500. Quantitative 5'-RACE with molecular barcodes was the method used to prepare the TCR beta libraries. Regarding the original processing steps: A new computational method, built on a probabilistic model of VDJ rearrangement, was used to identify disease-linked TCR variants. The public sequencing data were trimmed at Q25 with fastp and processed into clonotypes with MiXCR by TCRdb, which kept only in-frame beta chains. Every entry covers one CDR3 protein and lists the most common genes and DNA from its rows. TCRdb's processing, not the study's, gives the V and J calls here. For this sample there are around 490,000 distinct CDR3 sequences; approximately 5.3% appear just once. Of the sample, under 4.5% falls within the top ten clones. CDR1 and CDR2 were assigned from the germline V gene as SGHAT and FQNNGV. From cysteine to phenylalanine, the CDR3 is 15 amino acids long. Only CDR3 DNA is held: 45 bases, read in frame from base 1. Deletion took 5 bases off V and 1 base off J, with a span of 14 bases between the germline ends.

The chain was built from TRBV11-2 and TRBJ1-1; the best D guess is TRBD1, with 5 bases matching. Material: blood, either unsorted or a sorted T cell fraction (not recorded which). This receptor was identified in a male donor with ankylosing spondylitis. The DNA sequence reads TGTGCCAGCAGCGTCGGGGGGAGAAGGAACACTGAAGCTTTCTTT. Its protein is CASSVGGRRNTEAFF.